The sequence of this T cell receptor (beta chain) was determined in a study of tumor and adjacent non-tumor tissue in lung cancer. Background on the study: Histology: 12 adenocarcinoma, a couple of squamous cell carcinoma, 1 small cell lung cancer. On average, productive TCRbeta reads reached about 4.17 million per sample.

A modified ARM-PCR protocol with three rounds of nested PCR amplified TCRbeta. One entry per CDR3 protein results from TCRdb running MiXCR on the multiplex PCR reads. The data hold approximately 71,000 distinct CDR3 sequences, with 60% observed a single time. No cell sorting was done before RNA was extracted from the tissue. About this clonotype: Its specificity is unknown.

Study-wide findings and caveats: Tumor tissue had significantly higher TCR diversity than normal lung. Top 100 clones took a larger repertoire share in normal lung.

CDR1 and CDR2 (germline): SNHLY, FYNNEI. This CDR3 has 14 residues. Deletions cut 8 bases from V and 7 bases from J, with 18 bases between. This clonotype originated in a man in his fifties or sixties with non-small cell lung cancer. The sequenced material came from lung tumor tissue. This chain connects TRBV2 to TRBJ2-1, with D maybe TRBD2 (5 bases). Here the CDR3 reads CASQTSNPGNEQFF. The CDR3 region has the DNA TGTGCCAGCCAAACTAGTAACCCGGGTAATGAGCAGTTCTTC.